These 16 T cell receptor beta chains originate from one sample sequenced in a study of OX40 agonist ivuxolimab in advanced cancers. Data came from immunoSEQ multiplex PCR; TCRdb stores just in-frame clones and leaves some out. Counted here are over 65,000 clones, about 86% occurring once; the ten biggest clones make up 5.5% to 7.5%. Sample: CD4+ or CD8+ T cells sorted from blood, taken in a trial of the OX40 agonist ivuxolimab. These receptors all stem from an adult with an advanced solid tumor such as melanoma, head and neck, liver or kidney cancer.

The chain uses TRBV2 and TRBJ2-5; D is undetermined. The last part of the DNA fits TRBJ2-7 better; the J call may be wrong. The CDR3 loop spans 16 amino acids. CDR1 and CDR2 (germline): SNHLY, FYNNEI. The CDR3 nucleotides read TGTGCCAGCAGTCCCGACAAGGTTGCTCTCTCCTACGAGCAGTACTTC. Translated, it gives CASSPDKVALSYEQYF.

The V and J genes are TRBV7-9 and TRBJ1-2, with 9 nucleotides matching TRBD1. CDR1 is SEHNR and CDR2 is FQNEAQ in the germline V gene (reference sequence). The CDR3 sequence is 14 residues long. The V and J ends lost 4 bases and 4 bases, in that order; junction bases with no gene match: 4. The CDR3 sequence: CASSSRTGVYGYTF. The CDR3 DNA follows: TGTGCCAGCAGCTCCAGGACAGGGGTCTATGGCTACACCTTC.

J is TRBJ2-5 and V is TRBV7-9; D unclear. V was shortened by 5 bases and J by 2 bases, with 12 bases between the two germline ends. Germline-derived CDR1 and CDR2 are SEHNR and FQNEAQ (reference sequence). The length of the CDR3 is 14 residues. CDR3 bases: TGTGCCAGCAGCAATCTTCTAGAGCAAGAGACCCAGTACTTC. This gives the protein CASSNLLEQETQYF.

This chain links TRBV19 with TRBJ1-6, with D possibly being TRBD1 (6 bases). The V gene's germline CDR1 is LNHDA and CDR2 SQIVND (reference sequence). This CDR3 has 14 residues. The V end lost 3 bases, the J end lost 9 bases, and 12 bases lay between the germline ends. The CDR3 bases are TGTGCCAGTAGTATGGGGGCCTCTGCTTCACCCCTCCACTTT. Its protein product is CASSMGASASPLHF.

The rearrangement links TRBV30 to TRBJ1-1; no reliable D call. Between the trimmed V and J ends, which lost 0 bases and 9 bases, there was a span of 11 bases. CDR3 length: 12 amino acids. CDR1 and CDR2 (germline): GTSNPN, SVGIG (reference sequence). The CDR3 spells CAWSVPWGKAFF. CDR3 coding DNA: TGTGCCTGGAGTGTCCCCTGGGGAAAAGCTTTCTTT.

The CDR3 spells CASSLLRQAAGETQYF. Written as DNA, the CDR3 is TGTGCCAGCAGCTTACTAAGACAGGCGGCGGGAGAGACCCAGTACTTC. The chain links TRBV11-3 to TRBJ2-5; D may be TRBD1 (6 bases). The germline V gene has CDR1 SGHNT and CDR2 YENEEA. The CDR3 is made up of 16 amino acids. V was cut by 2 bases and J by 4 bases, with 17 bases left in between.

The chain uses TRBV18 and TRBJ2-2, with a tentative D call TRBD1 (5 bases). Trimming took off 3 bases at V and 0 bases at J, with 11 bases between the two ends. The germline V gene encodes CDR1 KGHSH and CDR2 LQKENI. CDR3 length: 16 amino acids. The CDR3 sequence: CASSPRQRPNTGELFF. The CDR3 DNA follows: TGTGCCAGCTCACCCCGACAGCGACCGAACACCGGGGAGCTGTTTTTT.

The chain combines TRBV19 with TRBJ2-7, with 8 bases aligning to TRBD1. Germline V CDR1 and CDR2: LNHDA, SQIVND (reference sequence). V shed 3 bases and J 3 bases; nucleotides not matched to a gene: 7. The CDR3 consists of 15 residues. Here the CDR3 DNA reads TGTGCCAGTAGTATTGGGACAGGCCAAGTCTACGAGCAGTACTTC. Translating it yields CASSIGTGQVYEQYF.

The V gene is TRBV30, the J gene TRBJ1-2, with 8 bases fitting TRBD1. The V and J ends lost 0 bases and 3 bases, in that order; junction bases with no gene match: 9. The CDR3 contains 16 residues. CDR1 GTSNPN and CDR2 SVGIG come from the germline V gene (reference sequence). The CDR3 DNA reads TGTGCCTGGAGTGTAAGAGGCAGGGGGCCGGACTATGGCTACACCTTC. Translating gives CAWSVRGRGPDYGYTF.

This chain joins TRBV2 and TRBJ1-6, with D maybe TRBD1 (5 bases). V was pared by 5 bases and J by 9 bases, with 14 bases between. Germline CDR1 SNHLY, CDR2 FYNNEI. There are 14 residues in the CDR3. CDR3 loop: CASSMGDRSSPLHF. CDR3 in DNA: TGTGCCAGCAGTATGGGGGATCGCAGTTCACCCCTCCACTTT.

CDR3 sequence: CASSKRENTEAFF. The CDR3, as DNA: TGTGCCAGCAGCAAAAGAGAAAACACTGAAGCTTTCTTT. The chain links TRBV11-2 to TRBJ1-1; D gene uncertain. The germline gives CDR1 SGHAT, CDR2 FQNNGV. This CDR3 is 13 amino acids long. V dropped 5 bases and J dropped 2 bases, with 9 bases sitting between them.

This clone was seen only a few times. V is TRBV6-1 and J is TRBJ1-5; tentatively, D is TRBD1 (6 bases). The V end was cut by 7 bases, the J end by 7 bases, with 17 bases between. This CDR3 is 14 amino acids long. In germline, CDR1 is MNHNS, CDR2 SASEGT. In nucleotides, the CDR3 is TGTGCCAGCACGGAACAGGGATTGAACCAGCCCCAGCATTTT. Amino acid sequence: CASTEQGLNQPQHF.

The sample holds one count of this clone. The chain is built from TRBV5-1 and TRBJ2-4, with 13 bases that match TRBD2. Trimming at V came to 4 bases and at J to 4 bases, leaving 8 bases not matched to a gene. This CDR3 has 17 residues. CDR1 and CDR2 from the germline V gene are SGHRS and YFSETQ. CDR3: CASSTRLAGGRKNIQYF. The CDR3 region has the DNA TGCGCCAGCAGCACCAGACTAGCGGGGGGTCGGAAAAACATTCAGTACTTC.

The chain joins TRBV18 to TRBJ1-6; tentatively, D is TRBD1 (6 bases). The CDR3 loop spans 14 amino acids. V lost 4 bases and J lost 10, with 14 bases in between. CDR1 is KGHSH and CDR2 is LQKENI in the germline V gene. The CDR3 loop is CASSRAGERSPLHF. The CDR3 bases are TGTGCCAGCTCACGGGCAGGGGAGCGGTCACCCCTCCACTTT.

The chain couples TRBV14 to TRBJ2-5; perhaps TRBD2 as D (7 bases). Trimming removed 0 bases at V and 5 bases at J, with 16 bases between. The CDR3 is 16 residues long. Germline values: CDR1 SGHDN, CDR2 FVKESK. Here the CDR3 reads CASSQETAGHRETQYF. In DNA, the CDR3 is TGTGCCAGCAGCCAAGAAACAGCGGGACACAGGGAGACCCAGTACTTC.

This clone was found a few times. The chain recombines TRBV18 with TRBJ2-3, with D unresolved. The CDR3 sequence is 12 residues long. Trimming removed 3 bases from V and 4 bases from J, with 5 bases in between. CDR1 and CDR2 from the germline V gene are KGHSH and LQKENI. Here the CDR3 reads CASSPVPDTQYF. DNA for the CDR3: TGTGCCAGCTCACCGGTCCCAGATACGCAGTATTTT.